This TCR beta chain is from a study of blood T cell repertoires in COVID-19. The overall study: Samples of COVID-19 (acute and convalescent) were obtained from the United States, Italy and Spain.

In the original workflow: Amplification with reference gene primers provided the estimates of nucleated cell counts. TCRdb keeps only in-frame clones here, not all; method: immunoSEQ multiplex PCR. V and J calls and clone size are as listed in that table; D and trimming were resolved from the DNA. Among under 350,000 clones listed, 86% were seen once. Two negative PCRs, clearance, or symptom resolution had been documented for recovered Cohort 3 donors. This receptor was obtained from a woman in her late teens or twenties who had recovered from COVID-19. The sequenced material came from PBMCs or T cells enriched from blood (not recorded which).

The chain's CDR3 is CASSLGQYLGYYGYTF. DNA of the CDR3: TGTGCCAGCAGCTTGGGACAGTACCTCGGGTACTATGGCTACACCTTC. This chain uses TRBV5-6 with TRBJ1-2; D may be TRBD1 (5 bases). The CDR3 is 16 residues long. CDR1 SGHDT and CDR2 YYEEEE come from the germline V gene. V lost 0 bases and J 3 bases, leaving 15 bases between the germline ends.